This TCR beta chain is drawn from a study of response to subunit inactivated influenza vaccine. Overall study findings and caveats: The authors suggested that every seasonal influenza vaccination recruits few new T cells.

TCRdb independently ran MiXCR on the RT-PCR reads; one entry per CDR3 protein. The sample lists some 520,000 distinct CDR3 sequences, approximately 17% occurring once. This clonotype was counted only a few times. Its antigen is still unknown. This CDR3 spans 15 amino acids. The V segment lost 6 bases and the J segment 5 bases; nucleotides outside the gene matches: 4. This rearrangement joins TRBV12-3 or TRBV12-4 to TRBJ2-1, with 13 bases lining up with TRBD2. The clonotype comes from a man aged 50-75 years who received an inactivated influenza vaccine. This sample comprised CD4+ T cells sorted from PBMCs, obtained around 25 months after vaccination. In DNA, the CDR3 is TGTGCCAGCAGGGGACTAGCGGGGATCAACAATGAGCAGTTCTTC. It encodes CASRGLAGINNEQFF.